This T cell receptor (beta chain) was captured in a study of T cells in Graves' hyperthyroidism and ophthalmopathy. The CDR3 is 16 residues long. V lost 4 bases, J lost 8 bases, and 11 bases stayed unmatched. Researchers took RNA transcripts and amplified the TCR beta CDR3 regions from them. Researchers ran a first-round RT-PCR on the TCR CDR3 using the HTBI primer set. MiXCR was run by TCRdb on the multiplex PCR reads, yielding one entry per CDR3 protein. The sample includes about half a million distinct CDR3 sequences, roughly 22% of them seen just once. Study observations and caveats: Progression to ophthalmopathy was predicted a median of 6.5 months early.

In this sample, this clonotype turned up many times. What it binds is not known. Sequencing was carried out using blood. The receptor comes from an older woman with Graves' ophthalmopathy. V gene TRBV12-3 or TRBV12-4 combines with J gene TRBJ2-1, with TRBD2 identical over 10 bases. This chain's CDR3 is CASSSFTSGTGHEQFF. The DNA of the CDR3 is TGTGCCAGCAGTTCCTTTACTAGCGGGACCGGCCATGAGCAGTTCTTC.